Presented here are 30 T cell receptor beta chains from one specimen sequenced in a study of cytomegalovirus exposure and HLA in healthy donors (dated 2017 in TCRdb). Libraries came from the immunoSEQ multiplex PCR assay. TCRdb took this table from immuneACCESS and kept in-frame rearrangements with V and J called. Such tables lack part of the clones; where checked against another copy, unresolved V genes explain under half of the gap, and the rest is unexplained. For this sample there are tens of thousands of clones; approximately 91% appear just once. The ten largest clones represent roughly 2.1% of the sample. Sequencing input: PBMCs. Every receptor here comes from a man younger than 40 in good health and CMV-seronegative.

This sequence joins TRBV29-1 and TRBJ2-5; TRBD2 agrees at 15 bases. Trimming at V came to 6 bases and at J to 6 bases, leaving 8 bases not matched to a gene. The CDR3 is 15 residues long. Germline CDR1 reads SQVTM; CDR2 reads ANQGSEA. The CDR3 loop is CSVRTSGGAGKTQYF. The CDR3 DNA follows: TGCAGCGTCCGGACTAGCGGGGGGGCCGGGAAGACCCAGTACTTC.

The chain uses TRBV5-6 and TRBJ2-5; D is possibly TRBD1 (6 bases). Germline assignment: CDR1 SGHDT and CDR2 YYEEEE. CDR3 length: 14 residues. The V end was cut by 2 bases, the J end by 1 base, with 9 bases between. The DNA for the CDR3 is TGTGCCAGCAGCTTTCCCAGGGGCCAAGAGACCCAGTACTTC. The encoded protein is CASSFPRGQETQYF.

This clone came up a few times. The chain uses TRBV2 and TRBJ2-7, with 9 bases that match TRBD1. The germline V gene encodes CDR1 SNHLY and CDR2 FYNNEI. J lost 6 bases, V lost 6 bases, and 12 bases had no gene match. The CDR3 is made up of 15 amino acids. The CDR3 nucleotides read TGTGCCAGCAGCCCAGACCGGGACAGGGTGATCGAGCAGTACTTC. It encodes CASSPDRDRVIEQYF. The complete variable domain, with remaining parts taken from reference TRBV2 and TRBJ2-7, reads EPEVTQTPSHQVTQMGQEVILRCVPISNHLYFYWYRQILGQKVEFLVSFYNNEISEKSEIFDDQFSVERPDGSNFTLKIRSTKLEDSAMYFCASSPDRDRVIEQYFGPGTRLTVT.

The CDR3 DNA follows: TGCGCCAGCAGCCAACCGTCCCGGGGCACTGAAGCTTTCTTT. Its protein is CASSQPSRGTEAFF. This sequence joins TRBV4-1 and TRBJ1-1, with D unclear. The germline CDR1 and CDR2 sequences are MGHRA and YSYEKL. V lost 2 bases and J 4 bases, leaving 11 bases between the germline ends. The CDR3 totals 14 residues.

The V gene is TRBV28, the J gene TRBJ2-1, with TRBD1 matching over 8 bases. The germline V gene has CDR1 MDHEN and CDR2 SYDVKM. The CDR3 contains 16 residues. Losses at the gene ends were 8 bases for V and 0 bases for J; bases not matched to a gene: 9. DNA for the CDR3: TGTGCCAGCGGGCAGGGGGCGCGGATCTCCTACAATGAGCAGTTCTTC. Amino acids: CASGQGARISYNEQFF.

The chain combines TRBV11-3 with TRBJ2-1; D perhaps matches TRBD2 (5 bases). CDR3 length equals 11 residues. Germline values: CDR1 SGHNT, CDR2 YENEEA. The V gene lost 1 base and the J gene lost 12 bases, with 7 bases spanning the gap. CDR3 loop: CASSLGGPQFF. Written as DNA, the CDR3 is TGTGCCAGCAGCTTAGGAGGGCCGCAGTTCTTC.

This clone was picked up a small number of times. The rearrangement links TRBV30 to TRBJ1-2; D may be TRBD1 (5 bases). The CDR3 loop spans 15 amino acids. Germline values: CDR1 GTSNPN, CDR2 SVGIG (reference sequence). V dropped 3 bases and J dropped 4 bases, with 18 bases sitting between them. This CDR3 is CAWSHGRGPGYGYTF. In DNA form, the CDR3 reads TGTGCCTGGAGCCATGGGCGGGGCCCGGGCTATGGCTACACCTTC.

The V gene is TRBV27, the J gene TRBJ1-5, with D possibly being TRBD1 (5 bases). The V gene lost 6 bases and the J gene lost 10 bases, with 22 bases spanning the gap. Germline CDR1 and CDR2: MNHEY and SMNVEV (reference sequence). CDR3 length equals 15 residues. DNA for the CDR3: TGTGCCAGCAGCCCCCTGGGGGGTCGGGTTTCTCCCCAGCATTTT. It translates to CASSPLGGRVSPQHF.

V usage is TRBV30 and J usage is TRBJ2-5, with D perhaps matching TRBD1 (5 bases). CDR1 and CDR2 (germline): GTSNPN, SVGIG (reference sequence). This CDR3 has 11 amino acids. Trimming removed 4 bases at V and 2 bases at J, with 5 bases between. The CDR3 DNA follows: TGTGCCTGGAAGGGGCAAGAGACCCAGTACTTC. This gives the protein CAWKGQETQYF.

V and J are TRBV5-1 and TRBJ2-1; 10 nucleotides match TRBD2. V was clipped by 5 bases and J by 7 bases; unmatched bases: 12. The CDR3 extends over 16 amino acids. Germline assignment: CDR1 SGHRS and CDR2 YFSETQ. The CDR3 region has the DNA TGCGCCAGCAGGGGAACCAGCGGGAGGGCCGCAAATGAGCAGTTCTTC. Translation: CASRGTSGRAANEQFF.

The genes are TRBV7-2 and TRBJ2-7, with a possible D match to TRBD1 (6 bases). CDR1 and CDR2 (germline): SGHTA, FQGNSA. V shed 5 bases and J shed 6 bases, with 14 bases lying between them. The CDR3 runs to 13 residues. The CDR3 DNA reads TGTGCCAGCAGCATAGTCCAGGGGTCCGAGCAGTACTTC. Its translation: CASSIVQGSEQYF.

The V and J genes are TRBV5-1 and TRBJ2-1, with a weak D call TRBD2 (6 bases). CDR1 is SGHRS and CDR2 is YFSETQ in the germline V gene. V was shortened by 4 bases and J by 5 bases, with 19 bases between the two germline ends. There are 16 residues in the CDR3. This CDR3 reads CASSADGTQRHNEQFF. CDR3 DNA: TGCGCCAGCAGCGCCGACGGGACTCAGAGACACAATGAGCAGTTCTTC.

V usage is TRBV18 and J usage is TRBJ1-5, with D maybe TRBD1 (6 bases). The CDR3 is 16 residues long. Germline-derived CDR1 and CDR2 are KGHSH and LQKENI. V lost 2 bases and J lost 0, with 11 bases in between. The CDR3 coding sequence is TGTGCCAGCTCACCAACGACAGGCGATAGCAATCAGCCCCAGCATTTT. This codes for CASSPTTGDSNQPQHF.

This clone was found once. The J gene is TRBJ2-3, the V gene TRBV18; 10 nucleotides match TRBD2. The germline V gene has CDR1 KGHSH and CDR2 LQKENI. The CDR3 totals 14 residues. The ends lost 5 bases at V and 3 bases at J; junction bases unmatched: 2. The CDR3 region is CASSASGRTDTQYF. CDR3 nucleotides: TGTGCCAGCTCAGCTAGCGGGAGAACAGATACGCAGTATTTT.

This chain links TRBV5-1 with TRBJ2-7; 10 bases map to TRBD1. Germline V gene data show CDR1 as SGHRS and CDR2 as YFSETQ. This CDR3 is 14 amino acids long. V was clipped by 3 bases and J by 3 bases; unmatched bases: 3. The CDR3 sequence is CASSWGQGIYEQYF. The CDR3 nucleotides read TGCGCCAGCAGCTGGGGACAGGGGATCTACGAGCAGTACTTC.

The rearrangement uses TRBV28 and TRBJ2-1; D ambiguous. V lost 5 bases, J lost 7 bases, and 9 bases lay in between. CDR1 is MDHEN and CDR2 is SYDVKM in the germline V gene. This CDR3 spans 12 amino acids. In nucleotides, the CDR3 is TGTGCCAGCAGTCTAACGGGTAATGAGCAGTTCTTC. It specifies CASSLTGNEQFF.

This rearrangement joins TRBV5-1 to TRBJ2-1, with D hard to call. The CDR3 has 15 residues. Trimming left V 0 bases short and J 4 bases short, with 11 bases between. CDR1 is SGHRS, CDR2 YFSETQ, per germline. This CDR3 is CASSLAPTGYNEQFF. CDR3 nucleotide sequence: TGCGCCAGCAGCTTGGCTCCAACGGGTTACAATGAGCAGTTCTTC.

The chain is built from TRBV28 and TRBJ1-2; 9 bases match TRBD1. This CDR3 has 15 residues. With 4 bases clipped from V and 7 bases from J, the junction kept 10 bases outside the gene matches. Germline CDR1 reads MDHEN; CDR2 reads SYDVKM. CDR3 DNA: TGTGCCAGCAGTTCGGCACAGGGGGCAGGGGCTGGCTACACCTTC. It translates to CASSSAQGAGAGYTF.

Regarding this clone: One end of the junction is discordant with germline, which a read error may explain. This sequence joins TRBV9 and TRBJ2-3; possibly TRBD2 for D (6 bases). The germline V gene encodes CDR1 SGDLS and CDR2 YYNGEE. This CDR3 has 11 amino acids. CDR3 protein: CASSVENRLDF. CDR3 coding DNA: TGTGCCAGCAGCGTAGAGAATAGACTAGATTTT.

V and J are TRBV6-5 and TRBJ1-5; a weak D match, TRBD1 (6 bases). CDR3 length: 13 residues. Looked up from germline, CDR1 is MNHEY and CDR2 is SVGAGI. V lost 5 bases to trimming and J lost 5 bases, with 10 bases between them. CDR3 protein: CASSPRGDQPQHF. CDR3 bases: TGTGCCAGCAGTCCCAGGGGAGATCAGCCCCAGCATTTT.

The chain joins TRBV5-1 to TRBJ1-4; 7 bases are shared with TRBD1. The CDR3 extends over 15 amino acids. CDR1 is SGHRS and CDR2 is YFSETQ in the germline V gene. V trimming: 0 bases; J trimming: 3 bases; junction bases outside the gene matches: 2. The chain's CDR3 is CASSLVQGSNEKLFF. In DNA, the CDR3 is TGCGCCAGCAGCTTGGTACAGGGGTCTAATGAAAAACTGTTTTTT.

This clone was observed once. The DNA of the CDR3 is TGTGCCACACGCGGGGGTTGGGAAGAGACCCAGTACTTC. Its translation is CATRGGWEETQYF. The V gene is TRBV7-2, the J gene TRBJ2-5; TRBD2 aligns across 7 bases. The CDR3 is 13 residues long. In germline, CDR1 is SGHTA, CDR2 FQGNSA. Trimming at V came to 10 bases and at J to 3 bases, leaving 8 bases not matched to a gene. Combining the CDR3 with reference TRBV7-2 and TRBJ2-5 gives the whole variable domain GAGVSQSPSNKVTEKGKDVELRCDPISGHTALYWYRQSLGQGLEFLIYFQGNSAPDKSGLPSDRFSAERTGGSVSTLTIQRTQQEDSAVYLCATRGGWEETQYFGPGTRLLVL.

This chain links TRBV7-2 with TRBJ1-4, with TRBD1 identical over 8 bases. The length of the CDR3 is 14 residues. The junction had 2 bases not matched to a gene; V was cut back by 4 bases and J by 4 bases. Germline values: CDR1 SGHTA, CDR2 FQGNSA. CDR3 in DNA: TGTGCCAGCAGCTCAACAGGGGGTAATGAAAAACTGTTTTTT. Translated: CASSSTGGNEKLFF.

The V and J genes are TRBV10-3 and TRBJ1-6; tentatively, D is TRBD1 (5 bases). Germline V lookup: CDR1 ENHRY, CDR2 SYGVKD. This CDR3 is built from 15 residues. Trimming pared 5 bases from V and 5 bases from J, leaving 13 bases between. In nucleotides, the CDR3 is TGTGCCATCAGTTACGACAGTTATAATAATTCACCCCTCCACTTT. Its translation: CAISYDSYNNSPLHF.

The chain employs TRBV30 and TRBJ1-2; tentative D call: TRBD1 (6 bases). CDR3 length: 13 amino acids. CDR1 is GTSNPN and CDR2 is SVGIG in the germline V gene (reference sequence). Trimming stripped 3 bases from V and 3 bases from J, with 11 bases between. CDR3 nucleotide sequence: TGTGCCTGGAGCCCGGGACAAGACTATGGCTACACCTTC. Translating gives CAWSPGQDYGYTF.

This sequence joins TRBV4-1 and TRBJ2-7, with 10 bases identical to TRBD2. The CDR3 has 19 residues. After removal of 0 bases from V and 4 bases from J, the junction contained 15 bases not matched to a gene. CDR1 and CDR2 (germline): MGHRA, YSYEKL. Written as DNA, the CDR3 is TGCGCCAGCAGCCAAGAGTGGTCTAGCGGGAGTAGCCTACAATACGAGCAGTACTTC. Amino acids: CASSQEWSSGSSLQYEQYF.

This chain connects TRBV28 to TRBJ2-1, with 10 bases lining up with TRBD2. The germline V gene has CDR1 MDHEN and CDR2 SYDVKM. With V trimmed by 3 bases and J by 1 base, 6 bases remained unmatched. CDR3 size: 17 residues. The CDR3 here is CASSFIAGGGSYNEQFF. CDR3 nucleotides: TGTGCCAGCAGTTTTATAGCGGGGGGAGGGTCCTACAATGAGCAGTTCTTC.

J is TRBJ1-2 and V is TRBV28, with TRBD1 matching over 10 bases. The germline V gene encodes CDR1 MDHEN and CDR2 SYDVKM. Unmatched junction bases numbered 3, after V lost 2 bases and J lost 6 bases. This CDR3 is 14 amino acids long. As DNA, the CDR3 is TGTGCCAGCAGTTTAGCCGGGACAGGGGATGGCTACACCTTC. It is translated as CASSLAGTGDGYTF.

This chain joins TRBV28 and TRBJ1-5, with TRBD1 matching over 7 bases. The CDR3 is 19 amino acids. The trim removed 6 bases at V and 6 bases at J, leaving 23 bases unmatched. Germline V gene data show CDR1 as MDHEN and CDR2 as SYDVKM. This chain's CDR3 is CASSPFRGAKSVTAQPQHF. The CDR3 DNA reads TGTGCCAGCAGCCCCTTCAGGGGGGCTAAATCCGTCACCGCTCAGCCCCAGCATTTT.

CDR3 amino acids: CAISESNTGELFF. CDR3 in DNA: TGTGCCATCAGTGAATCTAACACCGGGGAGCTGTTTTTT. The chain carries TRBV10-3 and TRBJ2-2; D is unclear. The germline V gene encodes CDR1 ENHRY and CDR2 SYGVKD. The CDR3 is 13 amino acids. V lost 3 bases to trimming and J lost 2 bases, with 4 bases between them.